These 13 T cell receptor beta chains originate from one sample sequenced in a study of neurological immune-mediated disorders. TCRdb passed the 5' RACE reads through MiXCR, listing each CDR3 protein once. The repertoire includes around 67,000 distinct CDR3 sequences, 5.2% of them detected once, and less than 7.5% sits in the top ten. Material: PBMCs. These receptors all stem from a man between 18 and 29 years old with multiple sclerosis.

Only a few counts were recorded for this clonotype. A read error may account for a junction end that differs from germline. The CDR3 coding sequence is TGCAGTGCAACGAGGAGCGGGGGTTCACCCCTCAACTTT. Translating gives CSATRSGGSPLNF. V is TRBV20-1 and J is TRBJ1-6; perhaps TRBD1 as D (5 bases). Germline V lookup: CDR1 DFQATT, CDR2 SNEGSKA (reference sequence). The CDR3 runs to 13 residues.

This clonotype was recorded at least ten times. This sequence may be a read error, since a much larger clone differs from it by one base. The chain combines TRBV5-1 with TRBJ2-3; the D is unclear. The CDR3 length is 14 residues. The germline V and J ends were trimmed by 1 base and 5 bases, with 11 bases remaining between them. From germline, CDR1 is SGHRS and CDR2 YFSETQ. This chain's CDR3 is CASSLSLKGDTQYF. The DNA of the CDR3 is TGCGCCAGCAGCTTGTCCCTTAAGGGAGATACGCAGTATTTT. The complete variable domain, with remaining parts taken from reference TRBV5-1 and TRBJ2-3, reads KAGVTQTPRYLIKTRGQQVTLSCSPISGHRSVSWYQQTPGQGLQFLFEYFSETQRNKGNFPGRFSGRQFSNSRSEMNVSTLELGDSALYLCASSLSLKGDTQYFGPGTRLTVL.

This clonotype was counted ten times or more. The genes are TRBV20-1 and TRBJ2-2; TRBD2 is a possible D gene (5 bases). The CDR3 is 15 amino acids. V lost 6 bases and J lost 6, with 20 bases in between. CDR1 is DFQATT, CDR2 SNEGSKA, per germline (reference sequence). CDR3 protein: CSARNPRAFAGELFF. CDR3 nucleotide sequence: TGCAGTGCCCGCAACCCGAGGGCATTCGCCGGGGAGCTGTTTTTT.

This clonotype was detected many times. The rearrangement links TRBV7-6 to TRBJ2-7, with D unclear. The CDR3 has 13 residues. V was shortened by 2 bases and J by 3 bases, with 8 bases between the two germline ends. Germline loops: CDR1 SGHVS, CDR2 FNYEAQ. CDR3: CASSLSTYYEQYF. The CDR3 bases are TGTGCCAGCAGCTTATCGACTTACTACGAGCAGTACTTC.

The table lists this clonotype with many counts. One end of the junction varies from germline; a read error may be responsible. V and J are TRBV29-1 and TRBJ2-5, with 11 bases identical to TRBD2. Germline V lookup: CDR1 SQVTM, CDR2 ANQGSEA. This CDR3 has 14 amino acids. CDR3: CSVEGLAGQETQYF. CDR3 nucleotides: TGCAGCGTCGAAGGACTAGCGGGTCAAGAGACCCAGTACTTC.

This clonotype was picked up many times. The V gene is TRBV5-1, the J gene TRBJ2-3; 10 positions agree with TRBD2. Germline CDR1 is SGHRS and CDR2 is YFSETQ. The V and J ends lost 0 bases and 3 bases, in that order; junction bases with no gene match: 4. CDR3 length: 16 residues. CDR3 sequence reads: CASSLVSGGTTDTQYF. The CDR3 nucleotides read TGCGCCAGCAGCTTGGTTAGCGGGGGGACTACAGATACGCAGTATTTT.

This clonotype was found many times. The gene calls are TRBV15 and TRBJ1-3; no definite D call. The CDR3 sequence is 14 residues long. The germline V and J ends were trimmed by 1 base and 3 bases, with 7 bases remaining between them. The germline gives CDR1 LNHNV, CDR2 YYDKDF (reference sequence). CDR3 loop: CATSRANIGNTIYF. Here the CDR3 DNA reads TGTGCCACCAGCAGAGCGAACATTGGAAACACCATATATTTT.

This clonotype was observed at least ten times. The gene calls are TRBV11-2 and TRBJ2-1, with D possibly TRBD1 on 6 matching bases. V lost 5 bases and J lost 0, with 14 bases in between. Germline V gene lookup returns CDR1 SGHAT and CDR2 FQNNGV. The CDR3 consists of 16 residues. In DNA, the CDR3 is TGTGCCAGCAGCCGTCTCAGGGGCTACTCCTACAATGAGCAGTTCTTC. Its protein is CASSRLRGYSYNEQFF. Full variable domain (missing parts from reference TRBV11-2 and TRBJ2-1): EAGVAQSPRYKIIEKRQSVAFWCNPISGHATLYWYQQILGQGPKLLIQFQNNGVVDDSQLPKDRFSAERLKGVDSTLKIQPAKLEDSAVYLCASSRLRGYSYNEQFFGPGTRLTVL.

Many counts were recorded for this clonotype. The CDR3 loop reads CASSLQSGGGTDTQYF. CDR3 nucleotide sequence: TGCGCCAGCAGCTTGCAGAGCGGAGGGGGCACAGATACGCAGTATTTT. This chain links TRBV5-1 with TRBJ2-3, with D tentatively TRBD2 (6 bases). The CDR3 loop spans 16 amino acids. Trimming pared 1 base from V and 1 base from J, leaving 13 bases between. Germline V lookup: CDR1 SGHRS, CDR2 YFSETQ.

V and J are TRBV12-3 or TRBV12-4 and TRBJ1-2, with no clear D. Trimming stripped 6 bases from V and 5 bases from J, with 13 bases between. This CDR3 has 13 amino acids. The CDR3 loop reads CASSAQVGYGYTF. CDR3 nucleotides: TGTGCCAGCAGCGCCCAGGTGGGTTATGGCTACACCTTC.

There are many counts of this clonotype. The rearrangement links TRBV15 to TRBJ2-7; TRBD1 matches 9 bases. J was trimmed by 8 bases and V by 1 base; bases with no gene match: 12. Germline V CDR1 and CDR2: LNHNV, YYDKDF (reference sequence). This CDR3 is 16 amino acids long. Here the CDR3 DNA reads TGTGCCACCAGCAGAGGAGGAACAGGGGGCGGTTTTAAGCAGTACTTC. This translates into CATSRGGTGGGFKQYF.

Ten or more counts support this clonotype. The rearrangement links TRBV20-1 to TRBJ1-1; TRBD1 aligns across 7 bases. The germline CDR1 and CDR2 sequences are DFQATT and SNEGSKA (reference sequence). The ends lost 7 bases at V and 1 base at J; junction bases unmatched: 6. This CDR3 has 13 amino acids. Written as DNA, the CDR3 is TGCAGTGGACACAGGGGCCCGAACACTGAAGCTTTCTTT. Protein: CSGHRGPNTEAFF.

This clonotype was detected many times. The chain links TRBV20-1 to TRBJ2-2; 10 bases are a match to TRBD2. CDR1 is DFQATT, CDR2 SNEGSKA, per germline (reference sequence). Trimming cost V 1 base and J 7 bases; bases outside gene matches: 3. The CDR3 consists of 14 residues. The CDR3 region is CSARASGSVGELFF. Here the CDR3 DNA reads TGCAGTGCTAGAGCTAGCGGGAGTGTCGGGGAGCTGTTTTTT.